The 9 T cell receptor beta chains listed next were all sequenced from one sample in a study of shared T cell receptors in the human thymus. TCRdb keeps only in-frame clones here, not all; method: immunoSEQ multiplex PCR. The sample consists of about 660,000 clones, 87% of them appearing once. The same specimen was also included in a second study, on human thymus T cells.

Sequenced material: thymocytes. These receptors originate from a boy under two years old with a congenital heart defect.

This clone has just a few counts. The rearrangement links TRBV6-5 to TRBJ1-1, with D possibly TRBD1 on 6 matching bases. Per the germline V gene, CDR1 is MNHEY and CDR2 is SVGAGI. V was shortened by 6 bases and J by 0 bases, with 11 bases between the two germline ends. The CDR3 consists of 14 residues. CDR3 DNA: TGTGCCAGCAGAAGGGACAAACTGAACACTGAAGCTTTCTTT. Residues: CASRRDKLNTEAFF.

The rearrangement links TRBV4-2 to TRBJ2-3; 9 bases are a match to TRBD2. The CDR3 has 18 amino acids. Germline V gene sequence: CDR1 LGHNA, CDR2 YNFKEQ. The junction had 12 bases not matched to a gene; V was cut back by 3 bases and J by 2 bases. The CDR3 sequence is CASSHPPRRGGATDTQYF. The CDR3 nucleotides are TGTGCCAGCAGCCATCCACCCCGGCGGGGGGGGGCCACAGATACGCAGTATTTT.

V usage is TRBV18 and J usage is TRBJ2-1, with D uncertain. This CDR3 is 15 amino acids long. V lost 6 bases to trimming and J lost 4 bases, with 16 bases between them. Germline V gene lookup returns CDR1 KGHSH and CDR2 LQKENI. The CDR3 DNA is TGTGCCAGCTCCCGCGCCGAGACTCAATACAATGAGCAGTTCTTC. Translating it yields CASSRAETQYNEQFF.

This clone has a single count. This sequence joins TRBV5-4 and TRBJ1-1, with D maybe TRBD1 (6 bases). The germline CDR1 and CDR2 sequences are SGHNT and YYREEE (reference sequence). With 2 bases removed from V and 0 bases from J, the gap between germline ends came to 14 bases. The CDR3 is made up of 16 amino acids. The CDR3 loop reads CASSLLLTGLNTEAFF. As DNA, the CDR3 is TGTGCCAGCAGCTTATTACTGACAGGATTGAACACTGAAGCTTTCTTT. Together with reference TRBV5-4 and TRBJ1-1, the CDR3 gives the full variable domain: ETGVTQSPTHLIKTRGQQVTLRCSSQSGHNTVSWYQQALGQGPQFIFQYYREEENGRGNFPPRFSGLQFPNYSSELNVNALELDDSALYLCASSLLLTGLNTEAFFGQGTRLTVV.

As for this clone: Additional DNA sequences in this sample encode the identical CDR3. This rearrangement joins TRBV5-1 to TRBJ2-3, with TRBD2 identical over 9 bases. This CDR3 has 15 residues. J lost 3 bases, V lost 0 bases, and 2 bases had no gene match. CDR1 is SGHRS, CDR2 YFSETQ, per germline. As DNA, the CDR3 is TGCGCCAGCAGCTTGGGGCTAGCGGGGACAGATACGCAGTATTTT. This translates into CASSLGLAGTDTQYF.

The chain recombines TRBV19 with TRBJ1-3; 9 bases are a match to TRBD1. Germline lookup yields CDR1 LNHDA and CDR2 SQIVND (reference sequence). The CDR3 extends over 17 amino acids. The J segment lost 0 bases and the V segment lost 7 bases, leaving 10 bases of the junction unmatched. In DNA, the CDR3 is TGTGCCAGTATTCCCGGGACAGGGCAATTCTCTGGAAACACCATATATTTT. This codes for CASIPGTGQFSGNTIYF.

This chain joins TRBV6-6 and TRBJ1-4; perhaps TRBD1 as D (5 bases). The V gene's germline CDR1 is MNHNY and CDR2 SVGAGI (reference sequence). V was pared by 2 bases and J by 8 bases, with 18 bases between. The CDR3 runs 16 residues. CDR3 nucleotide sequence: TGTGCCAGCAGTTACACCCGAGTAGGGGAAGGAGAAAAACTGTTTTTT. This codes for CASSYTRVGEGEKLFF.

This clone has a handful of counts. CDR3 sequence (DNA): TGTGCCAGCAGTTTCTGGGACAGAGAAGCTTTCTTT. It specifies CASSFWDREAFF. This chain links TRBV28 with TRBJ1-1; 7 bases are a match to TRBD1. Germline V gene data show CDR1 as MDHEN and CDR2 as SYDVKM. V trimming: 3 bases; J trimming: 8 bases; junction bases outside the gene matches: 3. The CDR3 is 12 amino acids.

This rearrangement joins TRBV6-5 to TRBJ2-4; maybe TRBD1 (6 bases). The CDR3 runs to 15 residues. Germline CDR1 and CDR2: MNHEY and SVGAGI. V was shortened by 6 bases and J by 0 bases, with 12 bases between the two germline ends. CDR3 in amino acids: CASRNSRGAKNIQYF. The CDR3 nucleotides are TGTGCCAGCAGGAACTCCAGGGGAGCCAAAAACATTCAGTACTTC.